These 2 T cell receptor beta chains share one sample of origin, sequenced in a study of blood T cell repertoires in COVID-19 (dated by TCRdb to about 2020). Library construction relied on the immunoSEQ multiplex PCR assay. Here the immuneACCESS table is served through TCRdb, limited to in-frame sequences with V and J called. Missing clones are a known gap in these copies; in checked studies unresolved V genes cover under half, and the rest lacks a known reason. In this sample the table shows roughly 70,000 clones, more than 60% of which occur a single time. Roughly 23% of the sample goes to the ten largest clones. The material sequenced was peripheral blood. Receptors were obtained from a man between 60 and 70 years old with acute or convalescent COVID-19.

About this clone itself: This CDR3 is also generated by other DNA sequences in the sample. The V call is TRBV6-5, the J call TRBJ1-3; no clear D. From germline, CDR1 is MNHEY and CDR2 SVGAGI. The V end lost 0 bases, the J end lost 0 bases, and 6 bases lay between the germline ends. The CDR3 consists of 15 residues. The CDR3 DNA sequence: TGTGCCAGCAGTTACTCGGCAGGCTCTGGAAACACCATATATTTT. This gives the protein CASSYSAGSGNTIYF.

There are many counts of this clone. This chain's CDR3 is CASSPTGGVLHF. CDR3 nucleotides: TGTGCCAGCAGCCCTACAGGGGGGGTTCTCCACTTT. The V call is TRBV7-3, the J call TRBJ1-6; the match to TRBD1 covers 8 bases. V trimming: 5 bases; J trimming: 16 bases; junction bases outside the gene matches: 7. Germline V gene sequence: CDR1 SGHTA, CDR2 FQGTGA. This CDR3 spans 12 amino acids.